The T cell receptor (beta chain) under discussion was sequenced for a study of CD8 T cells in ankylosing spondylitis. Trimming took off 2 bases at V and 1 base at J, with 14 bases between the two ends. This CDR3 is built from 17 residues. CDR1 SGHTA and CDR2 FQGNSA come from the germline V gene. There are a few counts of this clonotype. In TCRdb, the 5' RACE reads were re-called with MiXCR into one record per CDR3 protein. The sample includes about 340,000 distinct CDR3 sequences, roughly 14% of them seen just once. Material: blood, either unsorted or a sorted T cell fraction (not recorded which). This sequence was found in a male donor with ankylosing spondylitis or in good health (not recorded which). This chain links TRBV7-2 with TRBJ2-2, with TRBD2 as a possible D gene (5 bases). The CDR3 DNA is TGTGCCAGCAGCTTATTACCGGGAACTCTGAACACCGGGGAGCTGTTTTTT. As protein: CASSLLPGTLNTGELFF.